Given below is one TCR beta chain in context. Its cognate antigen is unknown. The CDR3 covers 17 residues. With 2 bases clipped from V and 5 bases from J, the junction kept 11 bases outside the gene matches. CDR1 and CDR2 from the germline V gene are SEHNR and FQNEAQ (reference sequence). This record belongs to a study of regulatory T cells in long-lasting Graves disease. Looking at the study overall: Persistence in Graves' disease required over 5 years of antithyroid drugs plus positive TSH receptor antibodies. Study-level points and caveats: The study found lower TCR diversity in persistent Graves' patients than in newly diagnosed ones. Persistent disease favored TRBV28, TRBJ1-2 and TRBJ2-5.

Described time point: persistent/refractory GD, antithyroid drugs over 5 years with positive TRAb. With RNA extracted from PBMCs as input, the TCR library was made. Peripheral blood, at nine milliliters, went into EDTA tubes. Sequencing libraries for TCR beta were prepared with iRepertoire HTBI primers and Arm-PCR of CDR3 regions. TCRdb called the multiplex PCR reads again in MiXCR, with one record for every CDR3 protein. The profile covers a few hundred thousand distinct CDR3 sequences, with approximately 22% appearing a single time and more than 13% taken by the ten largest. The V call is TRBV7-9, the J call TRBJ1-1, with TRBD1 identical over 10 bases. The source material was peripheral blood mononuclear cells (PBMCs), sampled when the disease was refractory, from a patient treated with antithyroid drugs. The receptor was isolated from a female donor with Graves disease. The CDR3 protein is CASSLNPRDRGGTEAFF. The CDR3 coding sequence is TGTGCCAGCAGCTTAAATCCGAGGGACAGGGGTGGGACTGAAGCTTTCTTT.